The present TCR beta chain was sequenced within a study of blood T cells in healthy people across ages. This CDR3 is built from 14 residues. Trimming took off 4 bases at V and 4 bases at J, with 10 bases between the two ends. Notes on the study in general: The recorded TCR beta diversity per million T cells decreased in a roughly linear manner with age.

There are a few counts of this clonotype. Its antigen is not known. Next came a second PCR, run for about 6 to 12 cycles, which used a sample-barcoded 5' primer along with a J-beta primer mix. A tag from a template-switch adaptor with 12 random nucleotides marked each cDNA molecule. Each CDR3 protein is one row after TCRdb ran MiXCR on the 5' RACE reads. The sample records around 850,000 distinct CDR3 sequences, 35% to 40% being singletons. Healthy Caucasian individuals from Russia aged roughly 6 to 100 served as donors. J is TRBJ2-2 and V is TRBV12-3 or TRBV12-4; D is uncertain. This clonotype was obtained from a man younger than 35 in good health. The sequencing sample was made of blood. CDR3 DNA: TGTGCCAGCAGTTGGTGGGCCAGCACCGGGGAGCTGTTTTTT. As protein: CASSWWASTGELFF.